The rows below give T cell receptor beta chains drawn from one sample of a study of T cells in Graves' hyperthyroidism and ophthalmopathy. TCRdb passed the multiplex PCR reads through MiXCR, listing each CDR3 protein once. The sample has a few hundred thousand distinct CDR3 sequences, under 60% seen once. Sequencing was performed on peripheral blood or thyroid tissue (not recorded which). The receptor source for this set is a woman younger than 30 with Graves' hyperthyroidism. Both conserved end residues are part of each CDR3. The D gene is left open where the match is weak. Clone size, where shown, is once, few, many, or a class for clones that have expanded.

clone_size j_call v_call d_call cdr3_nt cdr3_aa
many TRBJ1-5 TRBV7-9 . TGTGCCAGCAGCACCTCTGAACCCAGCAATCAGCCCCAGCATTTT CASSTSEPSNQPQHF
many TRBJ2-5 TRBV2 . TGTGCCAGCAGGGAGACTAGACAAGAGACCCAGTACTTC CASRETRQETQYF
. TRBJ2-7 TRBV7-3 . TGTGCCAGCAGCCCGACGAGGAACACCGGGGAGCAGTACTTC CASSPTRNTGEQYF
. TRBJ2-6 TRBV15 . TGTGCCACCAGCAGAGGCGCGCCCAACGTCCTGACTTTC CATSRGAPNVLTF
. TRBJ2-5 TRBV10-3 . TGTGCCATCAGTGAGTGGACGGTGAAGGGATCCCTCTTC CAISEWTVKGSLF
few TRBJ2-7 TRBV19 . TGTGCCAGTAGCTACCTCCGGGACGGTTCCTACGAGCAGTACTTC CASSYLRDGSYEQYF
. TRBJ2-7 TRBV7-9 . TGTGCCAGCAGCGGGCCACTAGGAGAGCAGTACTTC CASSGPLGEQYF
. TRBJ2-3 TRBV7-3 TRBD2 TGTGCCAGCACCAAAGCGGGGCCCACAGATACGCAGTATTTT CASTKAGPTDTQYF
many TRBJ1-1 TRBV9 . TGTGCCAGCAGCGTAGAAGCGCAGGTGACTGAAGCTTTCTTT CASSVEAQVTEAFF
. TRBJ1-5 TRBV15 . TGTGCCACCAGCAGAGGATGGGGACAACCCCAGCATTTT CATSRGWGQPQHF
many TRBJ2-7 TRBV5-1 . TGCGCCAGCAGCTTGGCCCTAGCTTCCTACGAGCAGTACTTC CASSLALASYEQYF
. TRBJ1-1 TRBV25-1 . TGTGCTAGAGATGCAGGGAAGAACACTGAAGCTTTCTTT CARDAGKNTEAFF
once TRBJ2-2 TRBV20-1 TRBD2 TGCAGTGCTCCAATAGCGGGAGGGCCCGGGGAGCTGTTTTTT CSAPIAGGPGELFF
once TRBJ2-2 TRBV5-1 . TGCGCCAGCAGTCGGCTAGCGTCGAACACCGGGGAGCTGTTTTTT CASSRLASNTGELFF
. TRBJ2-5 TRBV12-3/TRBV12-4 . TGTGCCAGCAGTTTAGGGGACGGAGGGGAGACCCAGTACTTC CASSLGDGGETQYF
many TRBJ2-5 TRBV18 . TGTGCCAGCTCACCACAGGGGGATCGAGAGACCCAGTACTTC CASSPQGDRETQYF
. TRBJ2-7 TRBV5-1 TRBD1 TGCGCCAGCAGCTGGAACCCCGGGACAGCCTACGAGCAGTACTTC CASSWNPGTAYEQYF
many TRBJ1-5 TRBV15 TRBD1 TGTGCCACCAGCAGACGACCGGGACAGGGATTTATTCAGCCCCAGCATTTT CATSRRPGQGFIQPQHF
many TRBJ1-1 TRBV10-3 TRBD1 TGTGCCAGTACAGGGGCTATGAACACTGAAGCTTTCTTT CASTGAMNTEAFF
many TRBJ2-5 TRBV20-1 . TGCAGTGCTAGTCAGATACAAGAGACCCAGTACTTC CSASQIQETQYF
. TRBJ1-2 TRBV7-2 . TGTGCCAGCAGTCAGTGGGGGGCGCGCGGCTACACCTTC CASSQWGARGYTF
. TRBJ1-1 TRBV10-3 TRBD1 TGTGCCATCAGTGAGCAGACAGGGTTGAACACTGAAGCTTTCTTT CAISEQTGLNTEAFF
few TRBJ1-2 TRBV18 TRBD1 TGTGCCAGCTCACCACCGAGGGGGCGGGCGGACTATGGCTACACCTTC CASSPPRGRADYGYTF
. TRBJ2-5 TRBV12-3/TRBV12-4 TRBD2 TGTGCCAGCATCTCGACTAGCGGGAGGGCCTGGGAGACCCAGTACTTC CASISTSGRAWETQYF
. TRBJ2-7 TRBV27 TRBD1 TGTGCCAGCAGTCCTTGGGACAGGGGAAGCTACGAGCAGTACTTC CASSPWDRGSYEQYF
. TRBJ1-3 TRBV6-1 TRBD1 TGTGCCAGCAGAGAGGACAGGGAGAGCGCTGGAAACACCATATATTTT CASREDRESAGNTIYF
many TRBJ2-6 TRBV20-1 . TGCAGTGCTAGACACAGGGTAGGCTGGAGCTCTGGGGCCAACGTCCTGACTTTC CSARHRVGWSSGANVLTF
. TRBJ1-2 TRBV20-1 TRBD1 TGCAATGCCGCCGACAGGGAAGTGGGCTACACCTTC CNAADREVGYTF